This passage covers 21 T cell receptor beta chains from one sample sequenced in a study of graft-versus-host responses after intestinal transplantation. Profiled with immunoSEQ multiplex PCR; TCRdb holds only in-frame clones, not every one. The repertoire holds about 23,000 clones, about 41% seen once, with under 1.5% in the top ten. Irradiated stimulators labeled with violet dye, 200,000 in number, were plated with 200,000 CFSE-labeled responders. Sample: alloreactive CD8+ T cells from a mixed lymphocyte reaction culture, taken before transplantation. Subset indicated: CFSE-low proliferating T cells sorted from approximately 6-day pre-transplant mixed lymphocyte reaction (GvH or HvG direction). The receptors come from a human patient who was an organ donor for intestinal transplantation.

The chain joins TRBV2 to TRBJ2-3; 9 nucleotides match TRBD2. CDR3 length equals 18 residues. Germline V gives CDR1 SNHLY, CDR2 FYNNEI. V dropped 3 bases and J dropped 0; count of bases not matched to a gene: 10. CDR3 sequence: CASSESAGLAPSTDTQYF. The CDR3 nucleotides read TGTGCCAGCAGTGAGTCGGCCGGACTAGCGCCCAGCACAGATACGCAGTATTTT.

This clone is medium-sized by share. The rearrangement joins TRBV13 to TRBJ1-2, with TRBD1 identical over 8 bases. The CDR3 extends over 15 amino acids. Germline V gene lookup returns CDR1 PRHDT and CDR2 FYEKMQ (reference sequence). Trimming at V came to 5 bases and at J to 1 base, leaving 6 bases not matched to a gene. The CDR3 DNA is TGTGCCAGCAGCGCACAGGGGGTCCTTAACTATGGCTACACCTTC. Translating gives CASSAQGVLNYGYTF. Filled out from reference TRBV13 and TRBJ1-2, the complete variable domain reads AAGVIQSPRHLIKEKRETATLKCYPIPRHDTVYWYQQGPGQDPQFLISFYEKMQSDKGSIPDRFSAQQFSDYHSELNMSSLELGDSALYFCASSAQGVLNYGYTFGSGTRLTVV.

This clone is judged medium-sized (0.01 to 0.1%). The V and J genes are TRBV7-8 and TRBJ2-7, with D perhaps TRBD1 (6 bases). Per the germline V gene, CDR1 is SGHVS and CDR2 is FQNEAQ. The V gene lost 5 bases and the J gene lost 3 bases, with 14 bases spanning the gap. This CDR3 is built from 14 residues. The CDR3 DNA reads as TGTGCCAGCAGCCTCCGAGGACAGCACTACGAGCAGTACTTC. Protein: CASSLRGQHYEQYF.

This chain joins TRBV6-1 and TRBJ1-2; weak D call: TRBD1 (5 bases). Germline V gene lookup returns CDR1 MNHNS and CDR2 SASEGT. This CDR3 has 12 amino acids. Trimming removed 6 bases from V and 0 bases from J, with 5 bases in between. Written as DNA, the CDR3 is TGTGCCAGCAGGGGGCCTAACTATGGCTACACCTTC. It is translated as CASRGPNYGYTF.

This rearrangement joins TRBV6-1 to TRBJ1-6; D unclear. There are 15 residues in the CDR3. CDR1 and CDR2 from the germline V gene are MNHNS and SASEGT. Deletions cut 1 base from V and 7 bases from J, with 11 bases between. The CDR3 loop reads CASSEGRAPNSPLHF. CDR3 nucleotide sequence: TGTGCCAGCAGTGAAGGGAGGGCCCCAAATTCACCCCTCCACTTT.

This clone was seen a handful of times. V and J are TRBV28 and TRBJ2-7; perhaps TRBD1 as D (5 bases). From germline, CDR1 is MDHEN and CDR2 SYDVKM. The CDR3 is 14 residues long. Deletions cut 3 bases from V and 3 bases from J, with 12 bases between. The CDR3: CASSFGRAVYEQYF. CDR3 in DNA: TGTGCCAGCAGTTTTGGCAGGGCGGTCTACGAGCAGTACTTC.

Points on this clone: Additional DNA sequences in this sample encode the identical CDR3. The chain employs TRBV5-5 and TRBJ2-7, with D tentatively TRBD2 (6 bases). From germline, CDR1 is SGHKS and CDR2 YYEKEE (reference sequence). Trimming pared 7 bases from V and 9 bases from J, leaving 17 bases between. This CDR3 has 12 amino acids. Here the CDR3 reads CASAGLGGRQYF. CDR3 nucleotide sequence: TGTGCCAGCGCCGGCTTGGGGGGTCGGCAGTACTTC.

V gene TRBV6-5 combines with J gene TRBJ2-2; 9 bases line up with TRBD1. CDR1 MNHEY and CDR2 SVGAGI come from the germline V gene. This CDR3 comprises 14 residues. V shed 7 bases, J shed 7 bases, and the junction held 7 bases outside the gene matches. DNA for the CDR3: TGTGCCAGCATCCGGACAGGGGCGATCGGGGAGCTGTTTTTT. Its protein product is CASIRTGAIGELFF.

The chain carries TRBV9 and TRBJ2-7; TRBD2 agrees at 7 bases. The CDR3 has 15 residues. V gave up 0 bases and J gave up 2 bases; unmatched junction bases: 5. Germline CDR1 SGDLS, CDR2 YYNGEE. The CDR3 DNA sequence: TGTGCCAGCAGCGTAGGACTAGCCCTCACCTACGAGCAGTACTTC. This encodes CASSVGLALTYEQYF.

V gene TRBV9 combines with J gene TRBJ2-1; 13 nucleotides agree with TRBD2. Germline CDR1 reads SGDLS; CDR2 reads YYNGEE. The CDR3 is 14 residues long. Unmatched junction bases numbered 0, after V lost 3 bases and J lost 6 bases. Here the CDR3 DNA reads TGTGCCAGCAGCGGGACTAGCGGGAGCAATGAGCAGTTCTTC. Its translation is CASSGTSGSNEQFF.

This clone is deemed medium-sized. The chain carries TRBV18 and TRBJ1-2; D may be TRBD1 (6 bases). Germline CDR1 reads KGHSH; CDR2 reads LQKENI. This CDR3 region has 13 residues. V was shortened by 3 bases and J by 1 base, with 6 bases between the two germline ends. The CDR3, as DNA: TGTGCCAGCTCACCGGACAGTAACTATGGCTACACCTTC. It specifies CASSPDSNYGYTF.

The chain employs TRBV28 and TRBJ1-4, with a possible D match to TRBD1 (5 bases). The length of the CDR3 is 12 residues. Looked up from germline, CDR1 is MDHEN and CDR2 is SYDVKM. With 8 bases removed from V and 5 bases from J, the gap between germline ends came to 9 bases. CDR3: CASRRGNEKLFF. The CDR3 DNA follows: TGTGCCAGCCGACGGGGGAATGAAAAACTGTTTTTT.

The V call is TRBV13, the J call TRBJ2-5, with D uncertain. This CDR3 contains 12 residues. V was cut by 0 bases and J by 11 bases, with 10 bases left in between. The germline V gene encodes CDR1 PRHDT and CDR2 FYEKMQ (reference sequence). Written as DNA, the CDR3 is TGTGCCAGCAGCTTAGGAGCTAATGAGCAGTACTTC. Its translation: CASSLGANEQYF. The variable domain in full, completed from reference TRBV13 and TRBJ2-5, reads AAGVIQSPRHLIKEKRETATLKCYPIPRHDTVYWYQQGPGQDPQFLISFYEKMQSDKGSIPDRFSAQQFSDYHSELNMSSLELGDSALYFCASSLGANEQYFGPGTRLLVL.

The chain is built from TRBV4-1 and TRBJ2-7, with TRBD2 identical over 11 bases. Germline-derived CDR1 and CDR2 are MGHRA and YSYEKL. CDR3 length equals 15 residues. V dropped 3 bases and J dropped 4; count of bases not matched to a gene: 5. CDR3 loop: CASSHGVAGGYEQYF. CDR3 coding DNA: TGCGCCAGCAGCCACGGCGTAGCGGGAGGGTACGAGCAGTACTTC.

This rearrangement joins TRBV7-9 to TRBJ2-7; tentatively, D is TRBD1 (6 bases). The ends were cut back, 3 bases at V and 7 bases at J, with 13 bases in the middle. The CDR3 has 13 amino acids. Per the germline V gene, CDR1 is SEHNR and CDR2 is FQNEAQ (reference sequence). The CDR3 nucleotides read TGTGCCAGCAGCTTTAGCTCAGGGGTTGAGCAGTACTTC. Protein: CASSFSSGVEQYF.

The CDR3 loop reads CAGAYRGNYEQYF. CDR3 nucleotides: TGTGCCGGCGCTTACAGGGGAAACTACGAGCAGTACTTC. The J gene is TRBJ2-7, the V gene TRBV5-8; 7 bases agree with TRBD1. The germline V gene has CDR1 SGHTS and CDR2 YDEGEE. The junction had 10 bases not matched to a gene; V was cut back by 10 bases and J by 3 bases. The CDR3 has 13 residues.

The genes are TRBV5-1 and TRBJ2-5; D not resolved. With the DNA end fitting TRBJ2-7 better, the J assignment may be wrong. Germline V gives CDR1 SGHRS, CDR2 YFSETQ. This CDR3 contains 12 residues. The CDR3 DNA follows: TGCGCCAGCAGCTACGACGGCTACGAGCAGTACTTC. It is translated as CASSYDGYEQYF.

This clone was seen a few times. The gene calls are TRBV6-5 and TRBJ2-7; 9 bases map to TRBD2. CDR1 and CDR2 from the germline V gene are MNHEY and SVGAGI. J gave up 3 bases and V 6 bases, and 6 bases lay outside the gene matches. This CDR3 spans 14 amino acids. In DNA, the CDR3 is TGTGCCAGCAGCCCGGGACTAGCCTTCTACGAGCAGTACTTC. Translating it yields CASSPGLAFYEQYF.

The V gene is TRBV4-2, the J gene TRBJ2-3; the D gene is possibly TRBD1 (5 bases). The CDR3 runs 13 residues. Trimming took off 1 base at V and 4 bases at J, with 6 bases between the two ends. From germline, CDR1 is LGHNA and CDR2 YNFKEQ. The CDR3 protein is CASSQGGPDTQYF. The DNA for the CDR3 is TGTGCCAGCAGCCAAGGGGGCCCAGATACGCAGTATTTT.

This clone was seen only once. This chain connects TRBV9 to TRBJ2-7; a weak D match, TRBD2 (5 bases). CDR1 is SGDLS, CDR2 YYNGEE, per germline. Trimming took off 4 bases at V and 0 bases at J, with 11 bases between the two ends. The CDR3 totals 14 residues. CDR3 residues: CASSLGSSSYEQYF. DNA of the CDR3: TGTGCCAGCAGCTTAGGGAGTTCCTCCTACGAGCAGTACTTC.

The chain uses TRBV10-2 and TRBJ2-5; D uncertain. The CDR3 is 14 amino acids. The V gene lost 10 bases and the J gene lost 2 bases, with 17 bases spanning the gap. Germline V gene data show CDR1 as WSHSY and CDR2 as SAAADI. The DNA of the CDR3 is TGCGCCACCCTCAAAGGGTCTGGGCAAGAGACCCAGTACTTC. Amino acids: CATLKGSGQETQYF.